This T cell receptor (beta chain) was profiled in a study of T cells after yellow fever vaccination. In TCRdb, the 5' RACE reads were re-called with MiXCR into one record per CDR3 protein. This table has some 200,000 distinct CDR3 sequences, around 3.1% appearing once. In its sample, this clonotype was seen a few times. From germline, CDR1 is MNHNY and CDR2 SVGAGI (reference sequence). J lost 11 bases, V lost 6 bases, and 13 bases had no gene match. This CDR3 is 15 amino acids long. Source: CD4+ T cells sorted from PBMCs, taken 10 days after the yellow fever booster vaccination. The clonotype was recovered from a man aged 18-30 years who received the YFV17D yellow fever vaccine. The chain links TRBV6-6 to TRBJ1-6; 7 bases are a match to TRBD1. In nucleotides, the CDR3 is TGTGCCAGCAGGGGCGACAGGGTCATCGGAGCACCCCTCCACTTT. As protein: CASRGDRVIGAPLHF.